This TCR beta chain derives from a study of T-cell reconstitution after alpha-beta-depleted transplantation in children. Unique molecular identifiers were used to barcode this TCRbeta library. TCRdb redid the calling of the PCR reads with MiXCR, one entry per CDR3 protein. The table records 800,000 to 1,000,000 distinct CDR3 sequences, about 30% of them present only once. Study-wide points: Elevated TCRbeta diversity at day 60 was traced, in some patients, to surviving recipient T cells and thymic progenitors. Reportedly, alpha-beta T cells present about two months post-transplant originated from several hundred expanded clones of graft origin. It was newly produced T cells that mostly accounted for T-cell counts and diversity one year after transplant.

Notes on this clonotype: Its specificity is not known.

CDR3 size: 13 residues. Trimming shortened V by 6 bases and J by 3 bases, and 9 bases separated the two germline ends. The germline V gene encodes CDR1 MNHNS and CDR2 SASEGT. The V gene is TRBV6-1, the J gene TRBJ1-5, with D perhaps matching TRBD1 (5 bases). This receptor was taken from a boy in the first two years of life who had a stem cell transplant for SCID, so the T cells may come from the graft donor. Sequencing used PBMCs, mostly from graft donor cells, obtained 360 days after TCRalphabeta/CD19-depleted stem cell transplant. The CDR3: CASRNRSNQPQHF. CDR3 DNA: TGTGCCAGCAGGAACAGGTCCAATCAGCCCCAGCATTTT.